This TCR beta chain was sequenced in a study of blood T cell repertoires in COVID-19. Turning to the study itself: COVID-19 samples from acute and convalescent phases originated in the United States, Italy and Spain.

CDR1 is LNHDA, CDR2 SQIVND, per germline (reference sequence). The CDR3 runs 16 residues. V trimming: 5 bases; J trimming: 0 bases; junction bases outside the gene matches: 6. Method: immunoSEQ multiplex PCR; TCRdb's copy keeps in-frame clones and lacks some. The sample lists fewer than 150,000 clones; 88% were seen once. What was sequenced was peripheral blood. The rearrangement joins TRBV19 to TRBJ1-1; 10 bases are shared with TRBD1. The receptor was isolated from a human donor in a cohort sampled during active COVID-19. The CDR3: CASSFRDRGMNTEAFF. In nucleotides, the CDR3 is TGTGCCAGTAGTTTCCGGGACAGGGGCATGAACACTGAAGCTTTCTTT.